This record covers a single T cell receptor (beta chain). What it binds is unknown. Each sorted subset replicate got 200 ng genomic DNA, tens of thousands of genomes. TCRdb keeps only in-frame clones here, not all; method: immunoSEQ multiplex PCR. This table holds approximately 100,000 clones, approximately 70% found once. The V end lost 6 bases, the J end lost 1 base, and 10 bases lay between the germline ends. CDR1 is MNHNS and CDR2 is SASEGT in the germline V gene. The CDR3 runs 13 residues. These data come from a study of shared clonotypes between healthy human individuals. Study-level findings and limits: Represented diversity (both genetic and exposure-history) was limited by the small number of donors.

The chain carries TRBV6-1 and TRBJ2-7; D is undetermined. The receptor was derived from a woman in her twenties or thirties in good health. What was sequenced was memory CD8+ T cells sorted from blood. Subset meaning: CD45RO+ cells pooled with CCR7-negative TemRA cells. The CDR3 bases are TGTGCCAGCAGGTCAGAAAATTCCTACGAGCAGTACTTC. This sequence encodes CASRSENSYEQYF.